This entry concerns a single T cell receptor beta chain. Researchers ran the PCR with 60 Vbeta and 13 Jbeta primers. Original methodology: The authors later counted roughly 79 million unique TCR beta chains, some 12 million of them shared. Clones were sequenced by immunoSEQ multiplex PCR, and TCRdb holds only the in-frame ones, with some missing. That table gives V, J and clone size, and the DNA gave D and trimming. The sample holds about 65,000 clones. These data come from a study of cytomegalovirus exposure and HLA in healthy donors. Germline values: CDR1 MNHNS, CDR2 SASEGT. This CDR3 is built from 13 residues. Trimming shortened V by 7 bases and J by 5 bases, and 13 bases separated the two germline ends.

V and J are TRBV6-1 and TRBJ2-3; D is possibly TRBD1 (6 bases). This sequence originates from a boy aged 5-17 years in good health and CMV-seronegative. Sequenced input: PBMCs. The DNA for the CDR3 is TGTGCCAGCAAAGAACAGGGTGGAGATACGCAGTATTTT. Translating it yields CASKEQGGDTQYF.